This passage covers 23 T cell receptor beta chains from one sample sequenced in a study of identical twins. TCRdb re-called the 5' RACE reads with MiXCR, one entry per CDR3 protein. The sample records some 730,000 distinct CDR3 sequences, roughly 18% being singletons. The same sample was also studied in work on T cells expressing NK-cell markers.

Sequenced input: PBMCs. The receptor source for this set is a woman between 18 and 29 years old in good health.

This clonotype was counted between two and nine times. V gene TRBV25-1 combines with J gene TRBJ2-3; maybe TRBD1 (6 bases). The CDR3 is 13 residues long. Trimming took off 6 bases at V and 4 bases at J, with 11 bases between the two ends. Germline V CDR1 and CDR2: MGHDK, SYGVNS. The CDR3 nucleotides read TGTGCCAGCAGCCCACAGGGCCCAGATACGCAGTATTTT. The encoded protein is CASSPQGPDTQYF.

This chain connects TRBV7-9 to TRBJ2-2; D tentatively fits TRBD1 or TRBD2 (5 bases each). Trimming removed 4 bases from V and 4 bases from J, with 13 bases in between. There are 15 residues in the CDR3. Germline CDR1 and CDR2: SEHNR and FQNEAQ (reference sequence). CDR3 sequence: CASSSGTMVTGELFF. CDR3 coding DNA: TGTGCCAGCAGCTCCGGGACGATGGTCACCGGGGAGCTGTTTTTT.

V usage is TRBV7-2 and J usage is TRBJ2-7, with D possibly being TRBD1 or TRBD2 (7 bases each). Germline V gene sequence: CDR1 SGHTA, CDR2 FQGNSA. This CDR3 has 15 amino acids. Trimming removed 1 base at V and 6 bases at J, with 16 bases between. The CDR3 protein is CASSLGGRGPPEQYF. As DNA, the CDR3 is TGTGCCAGCAGCTTAGGAGGGAGGGGGCCTCCCGAGCAGTACTTC.

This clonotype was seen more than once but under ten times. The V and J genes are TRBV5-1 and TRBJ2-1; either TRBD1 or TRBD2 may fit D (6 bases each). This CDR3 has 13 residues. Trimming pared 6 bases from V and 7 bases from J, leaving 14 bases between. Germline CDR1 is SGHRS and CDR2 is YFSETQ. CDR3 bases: TGCGCCAGCACCACCGGGGGCAGGAATGAGCAGTTCTTC. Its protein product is CASTTGGRNEQFF.

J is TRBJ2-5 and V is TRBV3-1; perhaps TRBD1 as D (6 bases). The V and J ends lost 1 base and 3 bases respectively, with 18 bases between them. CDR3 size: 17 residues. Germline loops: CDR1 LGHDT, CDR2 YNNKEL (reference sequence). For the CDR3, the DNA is TGTGCCAGCAGCCAAGCGGGGTGGGGGCTGGGGAAAGAGACCCAGTACTTC. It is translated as CASSQAGWGLGKETQYF.

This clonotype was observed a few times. CDR3: CASSPGMHQPQHF. CDR3 bases: TGTGCCAGCAGTCCAGGGATGCATCAGCCCCAGCATTTT. The chain couples TRBV6-2 or TRBV6-3 to TRBJ1-5, with a weak D call TRBD1 (5 bases). V shed 5 bases and J shed 5 bases, with 10 bases lying between them. There are 13 residues in the CDR3. The V gene's germline CDR1 is MNHEY and CDR2 SVGEGT.

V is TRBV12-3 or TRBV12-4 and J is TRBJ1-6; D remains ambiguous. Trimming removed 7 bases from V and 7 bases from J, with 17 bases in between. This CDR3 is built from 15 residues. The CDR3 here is CASTSPAGNNSPLHF. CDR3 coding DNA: TGTGCCAGCACCTCACCGGCGGGAAACAATTCACCCCTCCACTTT.

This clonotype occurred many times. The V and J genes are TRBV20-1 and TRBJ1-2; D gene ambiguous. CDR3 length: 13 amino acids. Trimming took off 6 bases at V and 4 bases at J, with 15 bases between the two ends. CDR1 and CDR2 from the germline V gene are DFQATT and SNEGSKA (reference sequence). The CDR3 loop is CSAWGSKGYGYTF. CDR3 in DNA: TGCAGTGCCTGGGGATCCAAGGGCTATGGCTACACCTTC.

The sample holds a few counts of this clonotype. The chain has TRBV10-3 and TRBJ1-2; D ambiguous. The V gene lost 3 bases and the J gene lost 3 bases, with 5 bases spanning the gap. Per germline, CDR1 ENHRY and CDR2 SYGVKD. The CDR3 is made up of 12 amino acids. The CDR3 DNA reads TGTGCCATCAGTGATGGGTACTATGGCTACACCTTC. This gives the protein CAISDGYYGYTF.

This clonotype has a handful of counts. CDR3 DNA: TGCAGTCTAGGGTCACCAGGGGACACTGAAGCTTTCTTT. This translates into CSLGSPGDTEAFF. This chain joins TRBV20-1 and TRBJ1-1, with D perhaps TRBD1 (6 bases). The CDR3 spans 13 residues. Germline assignment: CDR1 DFQATT and CDR2 SNEGSKA (reference sequence). The V end was cut by 8 bases, the J end by 3 bases, with 16 bases between.

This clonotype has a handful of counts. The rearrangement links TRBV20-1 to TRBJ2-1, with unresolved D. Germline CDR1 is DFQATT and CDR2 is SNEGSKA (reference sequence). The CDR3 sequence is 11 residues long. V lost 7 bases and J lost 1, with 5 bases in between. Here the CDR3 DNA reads TGCAGTGTCGATTCCTACAATGAGCAGTTCTTC. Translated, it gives CSVDSYNEQFF.

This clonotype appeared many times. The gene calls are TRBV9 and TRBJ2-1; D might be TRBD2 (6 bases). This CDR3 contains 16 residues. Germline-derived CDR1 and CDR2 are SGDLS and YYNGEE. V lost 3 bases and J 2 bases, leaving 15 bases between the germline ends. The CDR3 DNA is TGTGCCAGCAGCGCGATGCTCGGGAGTACCTACAATGAGCAGTTCTTC. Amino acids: CASSAMLGSTYNEQFF.

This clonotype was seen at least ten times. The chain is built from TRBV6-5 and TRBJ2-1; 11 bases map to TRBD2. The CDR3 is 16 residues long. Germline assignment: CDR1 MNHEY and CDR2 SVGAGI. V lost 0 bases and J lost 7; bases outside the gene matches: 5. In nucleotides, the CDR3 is TGTGCCAGCAGTTACTCGCTAGCGGGAGGTACGAATGAGCAGTTCTTC. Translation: CASSYSLAGGTNEQFF.

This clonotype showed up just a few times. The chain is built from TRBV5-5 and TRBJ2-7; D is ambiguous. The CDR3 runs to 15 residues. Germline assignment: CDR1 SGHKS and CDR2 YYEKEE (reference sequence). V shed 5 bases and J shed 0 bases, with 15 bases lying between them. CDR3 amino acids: CASRVGPQSSYEQYF. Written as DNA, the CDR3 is TGTGCCAGCAGGGTCGGACCCCAAAGCTCCTACGAGCAGTACTTC.

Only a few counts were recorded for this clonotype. CDR3 bases: TGCGCCAGCAGCCAGAAGAGCGGGAGTACCTACAATGAGCAGTTCTTC. It specifies CASSQKSGSTYNEQFF. This chain uses TRBV5-1 with TRBJ2-1; 8 bases line up with TRBD2. V lost 4 bases, J lost 2 bases, and 8 bases stayed unmatched. Germline-derived CDR1 and CDR2 are SGHRS and YFSETQ. The CDR3 covers 16 residues.

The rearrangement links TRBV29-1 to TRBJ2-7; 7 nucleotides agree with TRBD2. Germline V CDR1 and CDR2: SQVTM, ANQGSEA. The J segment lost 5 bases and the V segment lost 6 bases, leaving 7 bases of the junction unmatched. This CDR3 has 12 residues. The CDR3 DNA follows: TGCAGCGTCATACCCGGGGGGAACGAGCAGTACTTC. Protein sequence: CSVIPGGNEQYF.

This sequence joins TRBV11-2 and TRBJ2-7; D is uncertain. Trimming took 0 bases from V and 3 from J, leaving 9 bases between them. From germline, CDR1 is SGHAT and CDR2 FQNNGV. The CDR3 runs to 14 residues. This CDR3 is CASSLESRSYEQYF. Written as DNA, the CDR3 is TGTGCCAGCAGCTTAGAGTCCAGGAGCTACGAGCAGTACTTC. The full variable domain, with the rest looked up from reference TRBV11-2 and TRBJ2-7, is EAGVAQSPRYKIIEKRQSVAFWCNPISGHATLYWYQQILGQGPKLLIQFQNNGVVDDSQLPKDRFSAERLKGVDSTLKIQPAKLEDSAVYLCASSLESRSYEQYFGPGTRLTVT.

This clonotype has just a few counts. CDR3 nucleotides: TGCAGTGCAACGACAGGGAGCAATCAGCCCCAGCATTTT. It yields the protein CSATTGSNQPQHF. The V call is TRBV20-1, the J call TRBJ1-5, with 7 positions matching TRBD1. The V and J ends lost 6 bases and 1 base, in that order; junction bases with no gene match: 3. The CDR3 contains 13 residues. Germline-derived CDR1 and CDR2 are DFQATT and SNEGSKA (reference sequence).

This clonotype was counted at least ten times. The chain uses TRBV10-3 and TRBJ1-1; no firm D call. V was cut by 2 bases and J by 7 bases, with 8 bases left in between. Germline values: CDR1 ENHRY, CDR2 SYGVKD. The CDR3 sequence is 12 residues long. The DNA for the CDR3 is TGTGCCATCAGTGAGGGTGTGGGTGAAGCTTTCTTT. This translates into CAISEGVGEAFF.

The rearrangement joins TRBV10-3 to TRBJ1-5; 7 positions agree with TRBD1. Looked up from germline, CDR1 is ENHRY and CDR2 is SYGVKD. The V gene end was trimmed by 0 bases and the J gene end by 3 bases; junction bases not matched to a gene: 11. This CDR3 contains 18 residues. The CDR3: CAISESAQGGGNNQPQHF. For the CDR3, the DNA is TGTGCCATCAGTGAGTCGGCGCAGGGGGGGGGGAACAATCAGCCCCAGCATTTT.

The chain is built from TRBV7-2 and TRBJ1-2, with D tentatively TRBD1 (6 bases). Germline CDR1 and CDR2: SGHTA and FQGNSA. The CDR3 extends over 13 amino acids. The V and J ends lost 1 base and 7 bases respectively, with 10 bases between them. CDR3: CASSLVKGGGYTF. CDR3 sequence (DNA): TGTGCCAGCAGCTTAGTGAAAGGGGGTGGCTACACCTTC.

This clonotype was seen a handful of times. DNA for the CDR3: TGTGCCAGCAGGGTGATCTACACCGGGGAGCTGTTTTTT. It encodes CASRVIYTGELFF. The chain is built from TRBV27 and TRBJ2-2; no reliable D call. CDR1 and CDR2 from the germline V gene are MNHEY and SMNVEV (reference sequence). V lost 6 bases and J lost 3, with 8 bases in between. The CDR3 extends over 13 amino acids.

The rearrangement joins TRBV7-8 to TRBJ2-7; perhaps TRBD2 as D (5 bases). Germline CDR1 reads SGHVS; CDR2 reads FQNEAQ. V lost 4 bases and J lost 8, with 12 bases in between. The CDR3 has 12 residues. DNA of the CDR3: TGTGCCAGCAGCTCGCAGCCGGGAAAGCAGTACTTC. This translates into CASSSQPGKQYF.